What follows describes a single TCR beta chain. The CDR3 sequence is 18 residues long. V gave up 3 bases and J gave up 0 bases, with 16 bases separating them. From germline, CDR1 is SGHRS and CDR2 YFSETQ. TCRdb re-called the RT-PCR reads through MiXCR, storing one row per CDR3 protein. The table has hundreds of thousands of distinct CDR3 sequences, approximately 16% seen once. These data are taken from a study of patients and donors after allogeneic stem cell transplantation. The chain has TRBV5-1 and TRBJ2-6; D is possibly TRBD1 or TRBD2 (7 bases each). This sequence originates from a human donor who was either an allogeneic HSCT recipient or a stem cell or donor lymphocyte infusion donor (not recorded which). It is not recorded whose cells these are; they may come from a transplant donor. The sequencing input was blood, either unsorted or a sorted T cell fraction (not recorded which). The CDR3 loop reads CASSSVTGRGSGANVLTF. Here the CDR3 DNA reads TGCGCCAGCAGCTCGGTGACAGGGAGGGGCTCTGGGGCCAACGTCCTGACTTTC.